This T cell receptor (beta chain) was identified during a study of read filtering for tumor transcriptome and immune sequencing (dated by TCRdb to 2020 to 2021). About the investigation overall: The cohort had some 16 male and 14 female patients with a mean age of about 66 years, ranging from about 45 to 85. Under revised international staging, roughly eight patients fell into R-ISS I, 15 or so into R-ISS II and roughly 7 into R-ISS III. After DNase treatment, whole-transcriptome libraries were prepared using the TruSeq RNA Access Library Prep Kit. Per sample, about 3.5 to 11 million TCR-region mapped reads were obtained with IR-seq, compared with only roughly 80 to 1,300 with RNA-seq. Using the same bone marrow samples, the study ran both targeted immune repertoire sequencing and bulk whole-transcriptome sequencing and then compared the TCR repertoires from each method. A main aim was a read-filtering strategy for immune repertoire data, specifically whether clonotypes supported by a single read should be removed. Points the paper makes about the study in general: Compared with RNA-seq, IR-seq captured clonotypes at much higher depth and more reliably, and a smaller IR-seq throughput was enough to identify most shared clonotypes. The sorted CD138-negative fraction was not purified T cells but a mixed bone marrow immune population. Removing single-read clonotypes increased the correlation between IR-seq and RNA-seq shared clonotype proportions. Single-read clonotypes made up approximately 84% of clonotypes but only around 4% of total reads in IR-seq, compared with just under 75% of clonotypes and 40% to 55% of reads in RNA-seq.

Ten or more counts support this clonotype. Its antigen is still unknown. Base qualities were left out, and no much larger clone turns up one base away. TCR libraries were built from roughly 400 ng RNA with the Immunoverse kit, using molecular barcoded adaptors covering alpha/delta and beta/gamma chains. TCR library preparation was performed with the same RNA that was used for transcriptome sequencing. Sequencing of TCR libraries was carried out on an Illumina HiSeq 4000 with 2 x 150 cycles. The paper's data handling went like this. Using MiXCR, which included quality filtering and error correction, TCR reads were aligned to human V, D, J and C references and then assembled into CDR3 clonotypes. The tcR package in R was used to analyze clonotype counts and gene usage diversity. For inspection of raw mapping reads, RNA-seq reads were mapped by STAR aligner version 2.5.3a onto GRCh37 of the human genome. To test the effect of sequencing depth on detected clonotypes, IR-seq fastq files were randomly downsampled using Seqtk 1.3. Starting from the raw public reads, TCRdb applied fastp trimming at Q25, assembled clones with MiXCR and retained in-frame beta chains. Every CDR3 protein is listed once, alongside the most common genes and DNA of its rows. These V and J calls rely on TCRdb rather than the paper's analysis. This sample comprises more than 30,000 distinct CDR3 sequences, around 15% of them detected only once. The ten largest clones capture roughly 18% of the sample.

Bone marrow was sampled from every patient at the time of active disease. Isolation of bone marrow mononuclear cells was performed by Ficoll-Hypaque density gradient centrifugation. To remove myeloma plasma cells, the cells were labeled with CD138 magnetic microbeads on a MACS separator, and CD138-negative cells were then collected by negative selection. Flow cytometry on an Attune NxT with CD138 antibodies was used to check the purity of the isolated cells. TRIzol reagent was used to extract total RNA, which was then quantified with a NanoDrop spectrophotometer. For each patient, the CD138-negative bone marrow sample underwent paired RNA-seq and IR-seq. The origin of this receptor is a donor aged 40 or older with multiple myeloma. The sequenced sample was a population of CD138-negative cells sorted from bone marrow. The cell subset or site label, as the study defines it: bone marrow mononuclear cells depleted of CD138+ plasma/myeloma cells by negative magnetic selection.

The bases are TGCGCCAGCAGTGATGCCCCCGGAGATACGCAGTATTTT. This is translated as CASSDAPGDTQYF. Here the chain combines TRBV10-1 and TRBJ2-3, with the D gene not clear enough to name. According to the germline V gene (reference sequence), CDR1 reads WNHNN and CDR2 reads SYGVQD. The trim is 3 bases for V and 5 bases for J, with a gap of 9 bases between the germline ends. The CDR3 has 13 amino acids, counting the end cysteine and phenylalanine. This entry keeps only the CDR3 DNA: 39 bases, framed from base 1.